The 6 T cell receptor beta chains presented below share a single source sample, sequenced in a study of blood T cell repertoires in COVID-19. This table comes from immunoSEQ multiplex PCR, and its TCRdb copy is limited to in-frame clones, with some not included. The table records about 160,000 clones, 82% of them present only once. The material sequenced was peripheral blood. The receptor set was obtained from a woman of 80 years or more with active or convalescent COVID-19.

V is TRBV5-4 and J is TRBJ1-2, with 8 bases lining up with TRBD1. J gave up 8 bases and V 1 base, and 10 bases lay outside the gene matches. Germline V lookup: CDR1 SGHNT, CDR2 YYREEE (reference sequence). The CDR3 runs to 15 residues. The CDR3 here is CASSLKTGEGEGYTF. CDR3 nucleotide sequence: TGTGCCAGCAGCTTGAAGACAGGGGAAGGGGAGGGCTACACCTTC.

The chain uses TRBV3-1 (or the pseudogene TRBV3-2) and TRBJ2-3; 15 bases line up with TRBD2. V dropped 3 bases and J dropped 4; count of bases not matched to a gene: 5. The V gene's germline CDR1 is LGHDT and CDR2 YNNKEL (reference sequence). The CDR3 is made up of 17 amino acids. The CDR3, as DNA: TGTGCCAGCAGCCAGGGACTAGCGGGAGGTGGCGCAGATACGCAGTATTTT. Encoded protein: CASSQGLAGGGADTQYF.

J is TRBJ1-1 and V is TRBV5-1; 8 bases fit TRBD1. This CDR3 is built from 14 residues. Germline V gene sequence: CDR1 SGHRS, CDR2 YFSETQ. J was trimmed by 5 bases and V by 4 bases; bases with no gene match: 7. As DNA, the CDR3 is TGCGCCAGCAGCATAGGACAGGGAGGGACTGAAGCTTTCTTT. Residues: CASSIGQGGTEAFF.

The chain couples TRBV6-2 or TRBV6-3 to TRBJ2-2; D possibly corresponds to TRBD2 (5 bases). The V gene lost 4 bases and the J gene lost 7 bases, with 13 bases spanning the gap. Germline V gives CDR1 MNHEY, CDR2 SVGEGT. The CDR3 has 14 residues. The CDR3 DNA is TGTGCCAGCAGTTCCGGAGGACTCGGCGGGGAGCTGTTTTTT. Translated: CASSSGGLGGELFF.

Only a few counts were recorded for this clone. The genes are TRBV28 and TRBJ2-7; weak D call: TRBD1 (7 bases). CDR1 is MDHEN, CDR2 SYDVKM, per germline. CDR3 length: 11 residues. V was clipped by 6 bases and J by 11 bases, with 14 bases between them. The CDR3 spells CASREGQLEYF. The CDR3 bases are TGTGCCAGCAGGGAGGGACAGTTGGAGTACTTC.

V gene TRBV5-1 combines with J gene TRBJ2-3; 10 bases align to TRBD2. The germline gives CDR1 SGHRS, CDR2 YFSETQ. V gave up 5 bases and J gave up 4 bases; unmatched junction bases: 7. The CDR3 runs 15 residues. This chain's CDR3 is CASRASGSSADTQYF. Here the CDR3 DNA reads TGCGCCAGCAGGGCTAGCGGGAGTTCCGCAGATACGCAGTATTTT.